The clone carrying this TCR beta chain was seen more than once but under ten times. Use of 60 Vbeta and 13 Jbeta primers characterized the PCR. Sequenced by immunoSEQ multiplex PCR; TCRdb stores in-frame clones only, minus some. The repertoire holds tens of thousands of clones, around 70% seen once, with around 6.4% in the top ten. The record originates from a study of cytomegalovirus exposure and HLA in healthy donors. In germline, CDR1 is MNHEY, CDR2 SMNVEV (reference sequence). The CDR3 sequence is 16 residues long. The ends were cut back, 0 bases at V and 2 bases at J, with 12 bases in the middle.

Sequences were obtained from PBMCs. V usage is TRBV27 and J usage is TRBJ2-3; perhaps TRBD2 as D (5 bases). The TCR comes from a woman aged 45-60 years in good health and CMV-seropositive. CDR3 region: CASSLSDVSVTDTQYF. The CDR3 coding sequence is TGTGCCAGCAGTTTATCCGACGTTAGCGTCACAGATACGCAGTATTTT.